This note documents a single T cell receptor (beta chain) sequence. The antigen it binds to is not known. There are no base qualities to consult, and no much larger clone falls within one base. The roughly 39 donors, aged about 6 to 100 years, were systemically healthy Caucasian individuals from Russia. Each donor gave ten milliliters of peripheral blood, drawn into EDTA-treated Vacutainer tubes. Ficoll-Paque density-gradient centrifugation was used to isolate PBMCs, with at least 6.5 million per sample. Trizol reagent was used to extract total RNA from PBMCs, with at least 6 micrograms per sample. For every donor, an aliquot of PBMCs went through flow cytometry to measure the percentages of naive CD45RAhigh/CD27high T cells. Preparation of the library involved 5' RACE. These reads were obtained on an Illumina HiSeq 2500. A second roughly 6 to 12 cycle PCR used a sample-barcoded 5' primer and a J-beta primer mix. Each TCR beta cDNA molecule received a unique molecular identifier from a template-switch 5' adaptor carrying 12 random nucleotides. Each sample yielded at least 2.5 million CDR3-containing paired-end reads. First-strand cDNA was synthesized from all RNA with the Mint cDNA synthesis kit, primed by a TRBC-specific oligonucleotide. After uracil-DNA glycosylase treatment, a first 18-cycle PCR used universal primers M1SS and BC2_uni_R on all cDNA. Turning to the authors' computational methods: Normalization of each sample was performed by random selection of 1 million high-quality reads, each carrying a distinct molecular identifier. Instead of being binned into consensus sequences, reads with shared molecular identifiers were discarded. CDR3 identification, clonotype clustering and error correction used MiTCR with a Q25 quality threshold and the strictest error-elimination algorithm. Lower-bound total TCR beta diversity was estimated with a nonparametric unseen species model using Euler transformation. TCRdb reanalyzed the raw reads on its own, using fastp at Q25 for trimming and MiXCR for clone calling, and kept in-frame beta chains. Here each entry gathers all rows of one CDR3 protein and keeps the most common genes and DNA. V and J calls and clone size were set by TCRdb, not the authors. Within this sample are fewer than 1,000,000 distinct CDR3 sequences, with around 45% of them counted one time only. The ten most abundant clones make up roughly a fifth of the sample.

The data are from a study of blood T cells in healthy people across ages (dated by TCRdb to the mid-2010s). Study-level background: In model experiments, template switching captured roughly one uniquely barcoded TCR beta cDNA molecule for every two T cells. To avoid experimental bias, donors of different ages were spread randomly across the sequencing lanes. To track age-related changes in TCR beta repertoire diversity, the study relied on deep sequencing normalized with unique cDNA molecular identifiers. Four age groups were formed from the donors: young (average approximately 17 years), middle-aged (just under 40), aged (roughly 59) and long-lived (roughly 81). Using the same blood draw, the study looked at two additional independent replicas of 1 million unique cDNA reads for two donors, one aged 18 to 29 and the other aged 80 or older.

What the research found in general, with its limitations: Bulk unsorted PBMC profiling prevented conclusive comparison of naive and antigen-experienced compartments. Observed TCR beta diversity correlated strongly with the percentage of naive T cells measured by flow cytometry. Because the CMV infection status of the donors was unknown, age-related changes in expanded clonotypes may potentially have been confounded. Compared with the aged group, the long-lived group had more naive CD4+ T cells, fewer expanded clones and increased TCR diversity, a pattern suggesting age selection. Estimates of total diversity from one million sequenced T cells were regarded as lower bounds and underestimates. As age increased, observed TCR beta diversity per million T cells dropped in a roughly linear way, and a significant reduction was already evident by age 40.

Reading the germline V gene gives CDR1 MGHRA and CDR2 YSYEKL. The CDR3 runs 16 amino acids, cysteine and phenylalanine included. The sequence is cut down to CDR3 DNA, 48 bases in frame from base 1. The chain uses TRBV4-1 and TRBJ2-1; 11 bases in the junction line up with TRBD2. Near its end, the DNA agrees better with TRBJ2-7, so the J call may be wrong. This receptor was obtained from a man in his sixties in good health. The sequenced sample consisted of blood. The CDR3 amino acid sequence is: CASSQVLAGAYNEQYF. The bases read TGCGCCAGCAGCCAAGTACTAGCGGGGGCCTACAATGAGCAGTACTTC.